What follows describes a single T cell receptor beta chain. This entry comes from a study of blood T cells in healthy people across ages. Germline loops: CDR1 DFQATT, CDR2 SNEGSKA (reference sequence). With 8 bases removed from V and 3 bases from J, the gap between germline ends came to 20 bases. This CDR3 has 15 amino acids. It was with a sample-barcoded 5' primer and a J-beta primer mix that a second PCR of roughly 6 to 11 cycles was run. TCRdb itself ran the 5' RACE reads through MiXCR, one entry per CDR3 protein. This table holds fewer than 2,000,000 distinct CDR3 sequences, 39% found once. V and J are TRBV20-1 and TRBJ2-1; D could derive from TRBD1 or TRBD2 (6 bases each). The sample was blood. The receptor was derived from a human donor in good health. CDR3 protein: CSPGVGGMGYNEQFF. In nucleotides, the CDR3 is TGCAGTCCAGGGGTGGGGGGAATGGGCTACAATGAGCAGTTCTTC.